A single T cell receptor (beta chain) is shown here with its context. Germline V gene data show CDR1 as SNHLY and CDR2 as FYNNEI. CDR3 size: 13 residues. J was trimmed by 5 bases and V by 11 bases; bases with no gene match: 10. This table comes from immunoSEQ multiplex PCR, and its TCRdb copy is limited to in-frame clones, with some not included. The sample lists about 98,000 clones; around nine tenths were seen once. This sample was included in a study of cytomegalovirus exposure and HLA in healthy donors. Specimen: PBMCs. The receptor comes from a woman between 25 and 40 years old in good health and CMV-seronegative. The chain recombines TRBV2 with TRBJ2-3; TRBD1 agrees at 7 bases. CDR3: CAGEIRGRDTQYF. The CDR3 DNA reads as TGTGCCGGAGAAATCAGGGGGAGAGATACGCAGTATTTT.